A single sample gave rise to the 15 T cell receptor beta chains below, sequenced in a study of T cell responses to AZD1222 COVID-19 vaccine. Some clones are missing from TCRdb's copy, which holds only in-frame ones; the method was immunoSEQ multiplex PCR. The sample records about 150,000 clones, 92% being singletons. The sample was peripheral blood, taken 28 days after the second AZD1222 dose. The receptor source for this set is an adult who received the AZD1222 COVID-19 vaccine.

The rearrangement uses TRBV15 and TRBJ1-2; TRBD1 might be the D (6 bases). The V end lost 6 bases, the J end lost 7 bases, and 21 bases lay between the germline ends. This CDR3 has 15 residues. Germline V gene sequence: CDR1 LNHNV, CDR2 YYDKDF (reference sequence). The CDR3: CATRTLGGTFGGYTF. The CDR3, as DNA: TGTGCCACCAGGACTCTGGGTGGGACATTCGGTGGCTACACCTTC.

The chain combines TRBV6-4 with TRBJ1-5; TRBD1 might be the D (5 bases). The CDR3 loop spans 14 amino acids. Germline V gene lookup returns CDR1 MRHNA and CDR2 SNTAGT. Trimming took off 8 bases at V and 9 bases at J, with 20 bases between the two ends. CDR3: CASHQHPQARPQHF. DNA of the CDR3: TGTGCCAGCCACCAACACCCACAGGCTCGGCCCCAGCATTTT.

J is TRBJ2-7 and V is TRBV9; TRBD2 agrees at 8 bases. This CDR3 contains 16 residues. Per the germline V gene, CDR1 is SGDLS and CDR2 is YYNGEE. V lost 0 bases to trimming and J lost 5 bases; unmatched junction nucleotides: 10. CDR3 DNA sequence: TGTGCCAGCAGCGTAGGGGAGCGGGAGAATAACGACGAGCAGTACTTC. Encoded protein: CASSVGERENNDEQYF.

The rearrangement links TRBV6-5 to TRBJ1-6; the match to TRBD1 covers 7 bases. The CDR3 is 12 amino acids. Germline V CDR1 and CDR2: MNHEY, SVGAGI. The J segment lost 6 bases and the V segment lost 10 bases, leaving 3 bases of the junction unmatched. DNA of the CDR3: TGTGCCACCGGGACAGTTAATTCACCCCTCCACTTT. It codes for CATGTVNSPLHF.

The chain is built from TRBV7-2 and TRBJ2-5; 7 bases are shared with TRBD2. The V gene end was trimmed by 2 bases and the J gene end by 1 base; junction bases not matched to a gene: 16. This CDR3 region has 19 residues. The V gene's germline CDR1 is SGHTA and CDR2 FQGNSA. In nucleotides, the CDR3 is TGTGCCAGCAGCTTATCGGGACTTTTGTGGGAGGGAGTCCAAGAGACCCAGTACTTC. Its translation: CASSLSGLLWEGVQETQYF.

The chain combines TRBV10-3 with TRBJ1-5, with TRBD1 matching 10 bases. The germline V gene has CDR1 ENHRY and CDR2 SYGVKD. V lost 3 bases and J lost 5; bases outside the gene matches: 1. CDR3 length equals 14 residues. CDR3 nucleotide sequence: TGTGCCATCAGTGATGGGACAGGGGATCAGCCCCAGCATTTT. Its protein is CAISDGTGDQPQHF.

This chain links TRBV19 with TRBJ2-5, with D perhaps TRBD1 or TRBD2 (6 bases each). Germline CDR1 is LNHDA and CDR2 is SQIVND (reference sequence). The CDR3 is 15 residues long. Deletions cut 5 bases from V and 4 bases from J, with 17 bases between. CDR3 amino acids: CASSLRQEGGETQYF. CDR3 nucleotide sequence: TGTGCCAGTAGTCTCCGACAAGAGGGGGGAGAGACCCAGTACTTC.

CDR3 region: CASSFQSGARTEAFF. CDR3 nucleotide sequence: TGTGCCAGCAGCTTTCAATCAGGGGCTAGGACTGAAGCTTTCTTT. The V and J genes are TRBV7-9 and TRBJ1-1; possible D gene TRBD1, 6 bases. The CDR3 has 15 amino acids. V dropped 3 bases and J dropped 5 bases, with 16 bases sitting between them. The V gene's germline CDR1 is SEHNR and CDR2 FQNEAQ (reference sequence). Together with reference TRBV7-9 and TRBJ1-1, the CDR3 gives the full variable domain: DTGVSQNPRHKITKRGQNVTFRCDPISEHNRLYWYRQTLGQGPEFLTYFQNEAQLEKSRLLSDRFSAERPKGSFSTLEIQRTEQGDSAMYLCASSFQSGARTEAFFGQGTRLTVV.

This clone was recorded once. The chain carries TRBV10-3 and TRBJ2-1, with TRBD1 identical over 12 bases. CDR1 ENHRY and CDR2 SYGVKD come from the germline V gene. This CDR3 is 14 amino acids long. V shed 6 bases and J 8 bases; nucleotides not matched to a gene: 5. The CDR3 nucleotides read TGTGCCATCAGCCCGGGACAGGGGGCGTATGAGCAGTTCTTC. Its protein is CAISPGQGAYEQFF.

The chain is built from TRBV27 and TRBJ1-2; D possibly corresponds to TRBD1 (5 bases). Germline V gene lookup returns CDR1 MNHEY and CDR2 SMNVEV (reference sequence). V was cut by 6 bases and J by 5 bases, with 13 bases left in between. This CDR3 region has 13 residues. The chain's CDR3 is CASRAQGEYGYTF. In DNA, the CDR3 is TGTGCCAGCAGAGCTCAGGGCGAATATGGCTACACCTTC.

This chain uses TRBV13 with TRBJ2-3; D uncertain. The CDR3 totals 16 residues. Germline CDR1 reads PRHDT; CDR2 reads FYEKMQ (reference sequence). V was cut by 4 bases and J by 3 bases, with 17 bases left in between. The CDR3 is CASSSTSSTQTDTQYF. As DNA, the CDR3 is TGTGCCAGCAGCTCGACATCTTCGACGCAGACAGATACGCAGTATTTT.

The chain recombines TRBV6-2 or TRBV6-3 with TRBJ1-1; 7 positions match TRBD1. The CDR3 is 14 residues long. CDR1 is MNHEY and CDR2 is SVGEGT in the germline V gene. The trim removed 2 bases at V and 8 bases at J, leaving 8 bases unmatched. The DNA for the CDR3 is TGTGCCAGCAGTTACAGGCAGGGGGGGTCGGAAGCTTTCTTT. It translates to CASSYRQGGSEAFF.

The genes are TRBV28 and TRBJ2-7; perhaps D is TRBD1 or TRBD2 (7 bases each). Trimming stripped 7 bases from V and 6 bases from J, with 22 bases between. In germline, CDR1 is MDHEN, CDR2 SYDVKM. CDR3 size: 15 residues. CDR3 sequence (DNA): TGTGCCAGCATCCAAGGGTCGGCAGGGGGGGTCGAGCAGTACTTC. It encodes CASIQGSAGGVEQYF.

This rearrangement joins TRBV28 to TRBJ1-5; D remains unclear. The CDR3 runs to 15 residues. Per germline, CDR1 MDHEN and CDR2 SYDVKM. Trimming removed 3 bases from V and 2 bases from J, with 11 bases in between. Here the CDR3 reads CASSFSVAGNQPQHF. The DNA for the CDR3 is TGTGCCAGCAGTTTCAGTGTTGCAGGCAATCAGCCCCAGCATTTT.

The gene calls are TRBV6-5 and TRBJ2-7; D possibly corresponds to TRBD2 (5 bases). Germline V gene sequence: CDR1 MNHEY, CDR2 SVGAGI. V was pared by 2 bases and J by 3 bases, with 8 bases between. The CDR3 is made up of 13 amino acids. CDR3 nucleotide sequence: TGTGCCAGCAGTTACGCTAGCTTCTACGAGCAGTACTTC. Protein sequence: CASSYASFYEQYF.